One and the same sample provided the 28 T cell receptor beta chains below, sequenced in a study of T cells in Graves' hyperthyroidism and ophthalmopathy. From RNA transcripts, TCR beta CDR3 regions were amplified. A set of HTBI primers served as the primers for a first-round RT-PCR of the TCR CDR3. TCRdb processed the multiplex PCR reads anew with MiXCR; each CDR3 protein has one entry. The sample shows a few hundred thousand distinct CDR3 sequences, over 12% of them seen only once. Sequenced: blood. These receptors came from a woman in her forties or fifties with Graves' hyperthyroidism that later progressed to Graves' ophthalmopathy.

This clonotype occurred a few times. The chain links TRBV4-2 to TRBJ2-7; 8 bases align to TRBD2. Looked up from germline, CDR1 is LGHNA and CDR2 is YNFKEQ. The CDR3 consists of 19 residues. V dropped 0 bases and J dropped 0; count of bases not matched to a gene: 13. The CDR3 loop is CASSQDPPTGLARSYEQYF. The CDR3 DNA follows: TGTGCCAGCAGCCAAGACCCCCCCACTGGACTAGCACGCTCCTACGAGCAGTACTTC.

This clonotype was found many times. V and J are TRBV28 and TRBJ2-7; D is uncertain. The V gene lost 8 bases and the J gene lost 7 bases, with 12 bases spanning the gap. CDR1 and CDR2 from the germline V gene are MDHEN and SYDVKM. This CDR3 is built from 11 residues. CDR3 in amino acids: CASHLMGEQYF. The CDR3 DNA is TGTGCCAGCCACCTAATGGGGGAGCAGTACTTC.

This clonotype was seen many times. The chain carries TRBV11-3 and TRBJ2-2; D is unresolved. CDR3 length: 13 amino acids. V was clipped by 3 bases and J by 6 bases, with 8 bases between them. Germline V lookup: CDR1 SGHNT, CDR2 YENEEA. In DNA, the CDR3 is TGTGCCAGCAGCTTGGAGTTCTCCGGGGAGCTGTTTTTT. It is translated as CASSLEFSGELFF.

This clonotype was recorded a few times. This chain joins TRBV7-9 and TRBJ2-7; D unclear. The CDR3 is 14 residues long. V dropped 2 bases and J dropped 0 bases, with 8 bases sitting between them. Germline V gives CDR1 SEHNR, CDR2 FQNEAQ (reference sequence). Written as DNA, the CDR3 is TGTGCCAGCAGCTTAATGGACCACTCCTACGAGCAGTACTTC. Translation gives CASSLMDHSYEQYF.

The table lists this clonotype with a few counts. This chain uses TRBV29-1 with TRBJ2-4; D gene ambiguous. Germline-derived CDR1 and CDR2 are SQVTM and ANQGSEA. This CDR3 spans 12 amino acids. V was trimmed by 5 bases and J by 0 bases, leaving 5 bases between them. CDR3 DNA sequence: TGCAGCGTTAACGGAGCCAAAAACATTCAGTACTTC. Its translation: CSVNGAKNIQYF.

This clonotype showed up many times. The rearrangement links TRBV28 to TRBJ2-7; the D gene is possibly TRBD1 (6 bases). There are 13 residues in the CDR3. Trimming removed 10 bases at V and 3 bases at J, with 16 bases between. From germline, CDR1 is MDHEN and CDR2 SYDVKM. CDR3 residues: CATTQGTFYEQYF. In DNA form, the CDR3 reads TGTGCCACCACTCAGGGGACCTTCTACGAGCAGTACTTC.

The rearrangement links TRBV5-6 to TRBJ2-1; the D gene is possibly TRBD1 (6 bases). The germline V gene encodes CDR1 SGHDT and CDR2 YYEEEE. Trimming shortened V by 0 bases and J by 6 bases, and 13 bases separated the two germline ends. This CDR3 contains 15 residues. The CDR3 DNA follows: TGTGCCAGCAGCTTGGGACAGGAGGACCGCAATGAGCAGTTCTTC. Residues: CASSLGQEDRNEQFF. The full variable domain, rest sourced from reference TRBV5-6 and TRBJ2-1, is DAGVTQSPTHLIKTRGQQVTLRCSPKSGHDTVSWYQQALGQGPQFIFQYYEEEERQRGNFPDRFSGHQFPNYSSELNVNALLLGDSALYLCASSLGQEDRNEQFFGPGTRLTVL.

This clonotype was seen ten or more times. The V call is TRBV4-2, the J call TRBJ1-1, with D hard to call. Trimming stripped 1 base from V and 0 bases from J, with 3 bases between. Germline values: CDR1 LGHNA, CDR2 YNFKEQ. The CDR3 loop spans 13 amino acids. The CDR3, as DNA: TGTGCCAGCAGCCAAGTGATGAACACTGAAGCTTTCTTT. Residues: CASSQVMNTEAFF.

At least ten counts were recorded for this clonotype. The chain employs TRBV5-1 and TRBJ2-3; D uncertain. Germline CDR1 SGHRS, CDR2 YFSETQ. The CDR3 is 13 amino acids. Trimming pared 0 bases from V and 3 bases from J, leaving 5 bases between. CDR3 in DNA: TGCGCCAGCAGCTTGGGTACAACAGATACGCAGTATTTT. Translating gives CASSLGTTDTQYF.

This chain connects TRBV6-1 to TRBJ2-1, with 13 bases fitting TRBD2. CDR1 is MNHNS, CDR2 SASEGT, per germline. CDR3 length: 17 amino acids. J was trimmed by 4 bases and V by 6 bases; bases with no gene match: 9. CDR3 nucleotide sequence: TGTGCCAGCAGAACGGGACTAGCGGGGCGAGGGTACAATGAGCAGTTCTTC. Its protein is CASRTGLAGRGYNEQFF.

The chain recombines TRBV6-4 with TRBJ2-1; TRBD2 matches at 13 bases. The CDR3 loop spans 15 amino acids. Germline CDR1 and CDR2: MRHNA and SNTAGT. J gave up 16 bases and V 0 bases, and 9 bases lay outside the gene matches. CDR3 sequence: CASSDSELAGGPCFF. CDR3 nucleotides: TGTGCCAGCAGTGACTCTGAACTAGCGGGAGGGCCTTGTTTCTTC.

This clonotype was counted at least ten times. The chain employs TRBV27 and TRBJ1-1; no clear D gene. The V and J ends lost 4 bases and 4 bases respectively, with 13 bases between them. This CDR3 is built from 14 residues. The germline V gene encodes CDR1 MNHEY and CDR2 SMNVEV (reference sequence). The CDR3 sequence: CASSSAWGGTEAFF. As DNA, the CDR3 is TGTGCCAGCAGTTCAGCCTGGGGAGGCACTGAAGCTTTCTTT.

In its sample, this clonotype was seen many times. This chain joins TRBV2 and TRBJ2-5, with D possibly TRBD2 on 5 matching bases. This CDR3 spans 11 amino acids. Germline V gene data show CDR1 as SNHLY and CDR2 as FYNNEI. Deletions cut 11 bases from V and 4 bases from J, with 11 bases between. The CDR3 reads CASQRGETQYF. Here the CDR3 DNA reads TGTGCCTCGCAACGGGGAGAGACCCAGTACTTC. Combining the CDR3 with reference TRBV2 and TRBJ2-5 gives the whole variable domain EPEVTQTPSHQVTQMGQEVILRCVPISNHLYFYWYRQILGQKVEFLVSFYNNEISEKSEIFDDQFSVERPDGSNFTLKIRSTKLEDSAMYFCASQRGETQYFGPGTRLLVL.

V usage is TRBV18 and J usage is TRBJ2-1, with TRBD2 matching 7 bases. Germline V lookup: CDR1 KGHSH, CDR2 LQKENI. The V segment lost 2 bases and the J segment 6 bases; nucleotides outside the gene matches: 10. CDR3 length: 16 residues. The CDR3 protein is CASSPKASGRTNEQFF. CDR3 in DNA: TGTGCCAGCTCACCAAAAGCTAGCGGACGGACCAATGAGCAGTTCTTC.

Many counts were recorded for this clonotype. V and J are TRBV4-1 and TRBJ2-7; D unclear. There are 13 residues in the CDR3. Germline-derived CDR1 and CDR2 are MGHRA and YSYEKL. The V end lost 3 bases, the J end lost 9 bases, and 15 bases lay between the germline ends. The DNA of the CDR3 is TGCGCCAGCAGCCAGCTGGAGCCCCCCAGGCAGTACTTC. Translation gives CASSQLEPPRQYF.

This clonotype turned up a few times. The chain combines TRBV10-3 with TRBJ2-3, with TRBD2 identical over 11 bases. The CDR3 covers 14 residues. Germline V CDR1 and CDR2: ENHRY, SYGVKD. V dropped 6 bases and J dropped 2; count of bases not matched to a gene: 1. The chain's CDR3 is CAIRTSGVTDTQYF. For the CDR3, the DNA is TGTGCCATCAGGACTAGCGGGGTCACAGATACGCAGTATTTT.

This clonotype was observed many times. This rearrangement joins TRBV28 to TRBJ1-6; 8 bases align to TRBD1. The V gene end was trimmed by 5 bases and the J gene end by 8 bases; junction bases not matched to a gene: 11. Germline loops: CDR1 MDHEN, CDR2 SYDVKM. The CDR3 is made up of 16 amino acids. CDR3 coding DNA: TGTGCCAGCAGTGTAACCGGGACAGGAGGTTATTCACCCCTCCACTTT. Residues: CASSVTGTGGYSPLHF.

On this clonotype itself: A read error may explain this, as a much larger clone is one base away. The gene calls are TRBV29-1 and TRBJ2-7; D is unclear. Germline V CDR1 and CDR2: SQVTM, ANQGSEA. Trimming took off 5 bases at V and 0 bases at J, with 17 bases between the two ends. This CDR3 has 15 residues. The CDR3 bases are TGCAGCGTTACTCGGGCCAGAGTACACTCCTACGAGCAGTACTTC. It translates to CSVTRARVHSYEQYF.

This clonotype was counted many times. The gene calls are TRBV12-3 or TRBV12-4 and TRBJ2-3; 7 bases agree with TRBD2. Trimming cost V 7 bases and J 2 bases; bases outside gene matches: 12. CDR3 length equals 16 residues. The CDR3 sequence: CASKLGLAEATDTQYF. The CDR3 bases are TGTGCCAGCAAACTGGGGCTAGCGGAGGCCACAGATACGCAGTATTTT.

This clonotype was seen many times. This CDR3 reads CSARVQGPNSPLHF. Written as DNA, the CDR3 is TGCAGTGCTAGAGTACAGGGTCCTAATTCACCCCTCCACTTT. The rearrangement joins TRBV20-1 to TRBJ1-6, with D perhaps TRBD1 (6 bases). Per the germline V gene, CDR1 is DFQATT and CDR2 is SNEGSKA (reference sequence). There are 14 residues in the CDR3. The ends were cut back, 1 base at V and 6 bases at J, with 10 bases in the middle.

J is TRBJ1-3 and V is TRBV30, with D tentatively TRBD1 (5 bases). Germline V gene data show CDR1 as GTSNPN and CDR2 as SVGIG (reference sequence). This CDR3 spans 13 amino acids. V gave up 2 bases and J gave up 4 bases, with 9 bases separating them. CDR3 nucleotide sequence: TGTGCCTGGAGTCAGGGCCAGGGAAACACCATATATTTT. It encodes CAWSQGQGNTIYF.

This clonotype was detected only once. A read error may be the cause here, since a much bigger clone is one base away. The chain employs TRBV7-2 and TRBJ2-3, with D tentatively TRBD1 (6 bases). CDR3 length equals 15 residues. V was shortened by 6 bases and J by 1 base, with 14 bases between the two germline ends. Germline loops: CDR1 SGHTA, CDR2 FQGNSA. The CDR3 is CASREDRAGTDTQYF. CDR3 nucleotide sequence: TGTGCCAGCAGGGAGGACAGAGCGGGCACAGATACGCAGTATTTT.

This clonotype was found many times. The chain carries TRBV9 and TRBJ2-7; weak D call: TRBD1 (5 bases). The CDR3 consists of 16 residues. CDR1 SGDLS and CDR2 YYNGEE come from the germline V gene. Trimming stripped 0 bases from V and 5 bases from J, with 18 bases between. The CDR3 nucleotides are TGTGCCAGCAGCGTAGCTCCAGGGTGGGTCCAACACGAGCAGTACTTC. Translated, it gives CASSVAPGWVQHEQYF.

As DNA, the CDR3 is TGTGCCAGCAGCTTTAACGTCCGGGGGCCTAGCACAGATACGCAGTATTTT. Translated: CASSFNVRGPSTDTQYF. The chain uses TRBV7-6 and TRBJ2-3; tentatively, D is TRBD1 or TRBD2 (6 bases each). The ends were cut back, 3 bases at V and 0 bases at J, with 16 bases in the middle. Germline V lookup: CDR1 SGHVS, CDR2 FNYEAQ. The CDR3 is made up of 17 amino acids.

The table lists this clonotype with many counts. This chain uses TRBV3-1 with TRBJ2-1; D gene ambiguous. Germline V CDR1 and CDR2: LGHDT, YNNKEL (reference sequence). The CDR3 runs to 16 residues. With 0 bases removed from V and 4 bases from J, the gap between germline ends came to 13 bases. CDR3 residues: CASSQEQEPQYNEQFF. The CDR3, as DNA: TGTGCCAGCAGCCAAGAGCAGGAACCTCAATACAATGAGCAGTTCTTC.

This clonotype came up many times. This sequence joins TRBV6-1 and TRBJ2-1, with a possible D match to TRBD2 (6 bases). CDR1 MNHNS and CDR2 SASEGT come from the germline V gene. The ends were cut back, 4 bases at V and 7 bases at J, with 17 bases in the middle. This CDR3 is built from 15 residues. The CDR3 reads CASSAWGTYENEQFF. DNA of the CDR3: TGTGCCAGCAGTGCCTGGGGGACTTACGAGAATGAGCAGTTCTTC.

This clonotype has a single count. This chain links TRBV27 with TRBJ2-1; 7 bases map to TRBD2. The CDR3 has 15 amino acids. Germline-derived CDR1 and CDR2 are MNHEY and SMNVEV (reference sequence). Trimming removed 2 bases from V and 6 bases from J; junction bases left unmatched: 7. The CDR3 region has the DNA TGTGCCAGCAGTTTACCATCGGCGGGGGTCAATGAGCAGTTCTTC. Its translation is CASSLPSAGVNEQFF.

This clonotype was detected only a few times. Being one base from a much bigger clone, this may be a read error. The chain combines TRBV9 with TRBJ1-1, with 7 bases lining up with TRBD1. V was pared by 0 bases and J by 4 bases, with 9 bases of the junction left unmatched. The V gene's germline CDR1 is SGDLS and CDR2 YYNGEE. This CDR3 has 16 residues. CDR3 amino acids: CASSVEGTEGTTEAFF. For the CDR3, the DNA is TGTGCCAGCAGCGTAGAAGGGACAGAGGGGACCACTGAAGCTTTCTTT.